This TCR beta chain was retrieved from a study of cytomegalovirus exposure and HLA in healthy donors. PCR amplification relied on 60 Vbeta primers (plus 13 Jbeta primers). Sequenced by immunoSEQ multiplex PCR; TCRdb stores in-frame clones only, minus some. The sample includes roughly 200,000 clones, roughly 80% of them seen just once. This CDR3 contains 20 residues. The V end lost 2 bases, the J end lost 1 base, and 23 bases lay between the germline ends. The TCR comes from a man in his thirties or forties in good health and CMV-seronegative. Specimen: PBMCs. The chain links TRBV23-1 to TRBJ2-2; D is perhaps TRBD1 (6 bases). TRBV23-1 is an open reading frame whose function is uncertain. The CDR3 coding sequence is TGCGCCAGCAGTCAACCGCCCCCGGGACAAAGTACGAGGAACACCGGGGAGCTGTTTTTT. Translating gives CASSQPPPGQSTRNTGELFF.